This TCR beta chain appears in the sequencing data of a study of technical replicates of blood from a handful of donors. The protocol was immunoSEQ multiplex PCR, while the TCRdb copy is restricted to in-frame clones and leaves out a portion. The sample has about 100,000 clones; roughly 95% are singletons. The clonotype was recovered from a human donor in good health. Sequencing was performed on T cells isolated from PBMCs.

In DNA form, the CDR3 reads TGTGCCAGCAGCTTAAACAGGAACTATGGCTACACCTTC. Encoded protein: CASSLNRNYGYTF. The chain carries TRBV7-2 and TRBJ1-2; weak D call: TRBD1 (5 bases). V was trimmed by 2 bases and J by 2 bases, leaving 6 bases between them. The CDR3 has 13 amino acids. Germline V gene sequence: CDR1 SGHTA, CDR2 FQGNSA.